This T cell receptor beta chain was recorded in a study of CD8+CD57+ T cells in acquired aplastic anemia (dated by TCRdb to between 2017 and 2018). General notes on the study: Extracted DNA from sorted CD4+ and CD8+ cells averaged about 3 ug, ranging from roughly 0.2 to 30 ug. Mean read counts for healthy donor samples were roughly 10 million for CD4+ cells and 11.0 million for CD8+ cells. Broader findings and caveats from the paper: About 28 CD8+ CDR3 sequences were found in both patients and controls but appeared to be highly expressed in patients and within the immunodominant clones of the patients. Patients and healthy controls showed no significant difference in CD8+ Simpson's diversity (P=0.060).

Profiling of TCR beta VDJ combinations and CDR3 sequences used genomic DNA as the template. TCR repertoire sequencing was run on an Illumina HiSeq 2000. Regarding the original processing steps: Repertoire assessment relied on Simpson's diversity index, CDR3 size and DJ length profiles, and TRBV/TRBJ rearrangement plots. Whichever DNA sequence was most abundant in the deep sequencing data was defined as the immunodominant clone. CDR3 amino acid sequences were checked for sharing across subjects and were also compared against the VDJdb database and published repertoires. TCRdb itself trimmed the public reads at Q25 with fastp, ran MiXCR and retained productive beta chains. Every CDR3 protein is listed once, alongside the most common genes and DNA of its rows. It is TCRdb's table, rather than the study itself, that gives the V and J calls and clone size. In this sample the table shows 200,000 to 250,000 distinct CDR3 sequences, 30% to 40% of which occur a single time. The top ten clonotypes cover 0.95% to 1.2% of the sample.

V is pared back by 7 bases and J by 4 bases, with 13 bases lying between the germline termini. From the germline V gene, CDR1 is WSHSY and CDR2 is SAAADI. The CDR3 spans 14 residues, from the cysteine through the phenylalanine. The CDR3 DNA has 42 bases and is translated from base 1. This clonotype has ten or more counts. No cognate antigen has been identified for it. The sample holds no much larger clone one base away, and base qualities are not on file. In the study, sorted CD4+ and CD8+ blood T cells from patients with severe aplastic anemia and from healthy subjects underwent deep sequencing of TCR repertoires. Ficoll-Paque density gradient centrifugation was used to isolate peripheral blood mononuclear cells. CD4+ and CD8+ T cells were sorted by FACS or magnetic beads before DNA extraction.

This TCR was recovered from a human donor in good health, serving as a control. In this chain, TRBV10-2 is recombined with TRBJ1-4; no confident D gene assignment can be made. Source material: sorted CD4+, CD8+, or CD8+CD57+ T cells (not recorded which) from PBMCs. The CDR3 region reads CASMSRGVNEKLFF. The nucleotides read TGCGCCAGCATGAGTCGGGGAGTTAATGAAAAACTGTTTTTT.